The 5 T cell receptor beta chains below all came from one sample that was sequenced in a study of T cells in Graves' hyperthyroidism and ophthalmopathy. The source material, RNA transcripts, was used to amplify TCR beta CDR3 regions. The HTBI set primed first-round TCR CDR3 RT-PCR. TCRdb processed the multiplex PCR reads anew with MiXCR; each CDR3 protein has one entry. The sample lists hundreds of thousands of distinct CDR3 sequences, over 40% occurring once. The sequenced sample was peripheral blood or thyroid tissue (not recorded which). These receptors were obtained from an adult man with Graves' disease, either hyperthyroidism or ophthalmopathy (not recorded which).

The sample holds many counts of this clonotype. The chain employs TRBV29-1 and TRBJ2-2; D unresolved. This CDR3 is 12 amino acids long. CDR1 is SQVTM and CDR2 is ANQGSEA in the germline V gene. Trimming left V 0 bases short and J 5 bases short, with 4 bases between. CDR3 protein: CSVEDGTGELFF. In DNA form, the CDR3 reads TGCAGCGTTGAAGACGGGACCGGGGAGCTGTTTTTT.

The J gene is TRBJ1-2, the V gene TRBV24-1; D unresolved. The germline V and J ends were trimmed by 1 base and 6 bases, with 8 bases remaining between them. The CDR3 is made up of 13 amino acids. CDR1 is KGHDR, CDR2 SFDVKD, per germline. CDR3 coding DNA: TGTGCCACCAGTGATTTACCCGGAGATGGCTACACCTTC. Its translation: CATSDLPGDGYTF.

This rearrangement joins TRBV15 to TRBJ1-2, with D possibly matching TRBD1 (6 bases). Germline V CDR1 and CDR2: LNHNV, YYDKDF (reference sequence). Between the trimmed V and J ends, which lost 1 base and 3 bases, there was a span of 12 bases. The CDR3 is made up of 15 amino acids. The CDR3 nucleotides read TGTGCCACCAGCAGAGGGGCAGGGGTTCACTATGGCTACACCTTC. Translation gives CATSRGAGVHYGYTF.

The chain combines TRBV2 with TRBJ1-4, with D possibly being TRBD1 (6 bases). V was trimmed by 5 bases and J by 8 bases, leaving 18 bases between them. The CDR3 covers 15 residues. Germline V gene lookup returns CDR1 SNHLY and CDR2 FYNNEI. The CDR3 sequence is CASSYGTKLDEKLFF. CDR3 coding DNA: TGTGCCAGCAGTTACGGGACAAAACTCGACGAAAAACTGTTTTTT.

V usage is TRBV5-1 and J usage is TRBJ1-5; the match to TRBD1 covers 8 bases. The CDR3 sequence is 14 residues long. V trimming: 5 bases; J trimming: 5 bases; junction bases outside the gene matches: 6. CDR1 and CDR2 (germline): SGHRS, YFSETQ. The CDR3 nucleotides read TGCGCCAGCAGTTCGACAGGGGTGGATCAGCCCCAGCATTTT. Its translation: CASSSTGVDQPQHF.